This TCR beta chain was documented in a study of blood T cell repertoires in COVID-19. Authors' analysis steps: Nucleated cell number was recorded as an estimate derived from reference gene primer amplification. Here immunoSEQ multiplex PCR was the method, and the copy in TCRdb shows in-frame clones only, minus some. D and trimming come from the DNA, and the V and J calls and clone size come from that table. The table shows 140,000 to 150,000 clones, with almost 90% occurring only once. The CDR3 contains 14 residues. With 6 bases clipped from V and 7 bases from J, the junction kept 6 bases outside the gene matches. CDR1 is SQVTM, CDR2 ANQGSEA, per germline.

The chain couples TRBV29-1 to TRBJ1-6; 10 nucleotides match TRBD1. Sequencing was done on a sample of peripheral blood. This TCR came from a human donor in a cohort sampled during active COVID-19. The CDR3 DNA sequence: TGCAGCGTGAGGGGGACAGGGGCGAATTCACCCCTCCACTTT. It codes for CSVRGTGANSPLHF.